A single sample gave rise to the 27 T cell receptor beta chains below, sequenced in a study of molecular identifiers for immune sequencing clone quantification. TCRdb reprocessed the PCR reads via MiXCR and lists one record per CDR3 protein. The sample includes approximately 500,000 distinct CDR3 sequences, 20% to 25% of them seen just once. The specimen was naive CD8+ T cells from blood, with Jurkat cell RNA spiked in. Subset reported: FACS-sorted CD8+CD4-CCR7+CD45RA+ naive T cells. The receptors here all came from a human donor in good health. Some libraries in this study had Jurkat cell RNA spiked in.

To note about this clonotype: This sequence may be a read error, since a much larger clone differs from it by one base. The chain combines TRBV7-4 with TRBJ1-1; the D is unclear. CDR3 size: 17 residues. Germline assignment: CDR1 SGHVT and CDR2 SQSDAQ. CDR3: CTSTKGPGSSAHTEAFF. Written as DNA, the CDR3 is TGTACCAGCACCAAAGGGCCGGGCTCGTCTGCCCACACTGAAGCTTTCTTT.

The rearrangement joins TRBV12-3 or TRBV12-4 to TRBJ2-3, with a weak D call TRBD2 (6 bases). V gave up 5 bases and J gave up 6 bases, with 15 bases separating them. The CDR3 extends over 14 amino acids. CDR3 sequence (DNA): TGTGCCAGCAGTCCCGGGAGTGAGGAGGATACGCAGTATTTT. Encoded protein: CASSPGSEEDTQYF.

This clonotype was seen at least ten times. The CDR3 loop is CASSLLLAGGPDTQYF. The CDR3, as DNA: TGTGCCAGCAGCTTACTTTTAGCGGGGGGGCCAGATACGCAGTATTTT. The rearrangement uses TRBV7-9 and TRBJ2-3; 11 nucleotides agree with TRBD2. This CDR3 region has 16 residues. V shed 2 bases, J shed 4 bases, and the junction held 5 bases outside the gene matches. Germline V lookup: CDR1 SEHNR, CDR2 FQNEAQ (reference sequence).

This clonotype was detected many times. V usage is TRBV20-1 and J usage is TRBJ2-3, with 7 bases fitting TRBD2. This CDR3 contains 16 residues. The V gene end was trimmed by 0 bases and the J gene end by 1 base; junction bases not matched to a gene: 7. Germline V gene lookup returns CDR1 DFQATT and CDR2 SNEGSKA (reference sequence). CDR3 region: CSARDSAGVGTDTQYF. Written as DNA, the CDR3 is TGCAGTGCTAGAGACTCCGCGGGAGTTGGCACAGATACGCAGTATTTT.

This chain uses TRBV7-3 with TRBJ2-1; the D call may be TRBD1 or TRBD2 (5 bases each). CDR1 and CDR2 from the germline V gene are SGHTA and FQGTGA. The CDR3 loop spans 14 amino acids. V shed 4 bases and J shed 6 bases, with 13 bases lying between them. The CDR3 DNA sequence: TGTGCCAGCAGCTGGGACCCGCTTGGCAATGAGCAGTTCTTC. Amino acid sequence: CASSWDPLGNEQFF. Based on the CDR3 plus reference TRBV7-3 and TRBJ2-1, the full variable domain is GAGVSQTPSNKVTEKGKYVELRCDPISGHTALYWYRQSLGQGPEFLIYFQGTGAADDSGLPNDRFFAVRPEGSVSTLKIQRTERGDSAVYLCASSWDPLGNEQFFGPGTRLTVL.

CDR3 sequence: CASSLGGLAGGAAYNEQFF. CDR3 coding DNA: TGTGCCAGCAGCTTAGGAGGACTAGCGGGGGGCGCAGCCTACAATGAGCAGTTCTTC. This chain connects TRBV7-9 to TRBJ2-1; 14 bases agree with TRBD2. This CDR3 is built from 19 residues. Germline lookup yields CDR1 SEHNR and CDR2 FQNEAQ (reference sequence). Trimming at V came to 1 base and at J to 2 bases, leaving 7 bases not matched to a gene. Full variable domain (remainder filled in from reference TRBV7-9 and TRBJ2-1): DTGVSQNPRHKITKRGQNVTFRCDPISEHNRLYWYRQTLGQGPEFLTYFQNEAQLEKSRLLSDRFSAERPKGSFSTLEIQRTEQGDSAMYLCASSLGGLAGGAAYNEQFFGPGTRLTVL.

Concerning this clonotype: Germline is not matched at one junction end, which may reflect a read error. This chain links TRBV19 with TRBJ2-5, with 10 positions matching TRBD2. CDR1 LNHDA and CDR2 SQIVND come from the germline V gene (reference sequence). The CDR3 length is 14 residues. CDR3 residues: CGSSTLAGIATQYF. The CDR3 DNA reads as TGTGGCAGTAGCACACTAGCGGGGATTGCGACCCAGTACTTC. The full variable domain, in which reference TRBV19 and TRBJ2-5 provide the parts outside the CDR3, is DGGITQSPKYLFRKEGQNVTLSCEQNLNHDAMYWYRQDPGQGLRLIYYSQIVNDFQKGDIAEGYSVSREKKESFPLTVTSAQKNPTAFYLCGSSTLAGIATQYFGPGTRLLVL.

The table lists this clonotype with a few counts. The gene calls are TRBV10-1 and TRBJ2-1, with D uncertain. The ends were cut back, 3 bases at V and 1 base at J, with 10 bases in the middle. Germline loops: CDR1 WNHNN, CDR2 SYGVQD (reference sequence). CDR3 length equals 15 residues. CDR3 amino acids: CASSEVRNSYNEQFF. CDR3 DNA sequence: TGCGCCAGCAGTGAAGTCAGAAATTCCTACAATGAGCAGTTCTTC.

V and J are TRBV7-9 and TRBJ1-3; tentatively, D is TRBD1 (5 bases). CDR3 length: 15 residues. V gave up 4 bases and J gave up 0 bases, with 10 bases separating them. CDR1 is SEHNR and CDR2 is FQNEAQ in the germline V gene (reference sequence). CDR3 amino acids: CASSSDRRSGNTIYF. The DNA for the CDR3 is TGTGCCAGCAGCTCTGACAGACGCTCTGGAAACACCATATATTTT.

Many counts were recorded for this clonotype. V usage is TRBV24-1 and J usage is TRBJ1-1; possible D gene TRBD1, 5 bases. The CDR3 is 13 residues long. Germline assignment: CDR1 KGHDR and CDR2 SFDVKD. Trimming shortened V by 1 base and J by 5 bases, and 7 bases separated the two germline ends. Here the CDR3 DNA reads TGTGCCACCAGTGATTTTGGGGGAACTGAAGCTTTCTTT. Encoded protein: CATSDFGGTEAFF.

Comments on this clonotype: The CDR3 does not end in the conserved phenylalanine or tryptophan, so this is likely a read error. This chain joins TRBV5-4 and TRBJ2-3; D uncertain. Germline V gene sequence: CDR1 SGHNT, CDR2 YYREEE (reference sequence). V was pared by 4 bases and J by 6 bases, with 3 bases between. This CDR3 is built from 10 residues. In DNA form, the CDR3 reads TGTGCCAGCAGCGGGGATACGCAGTATCTT. Protein: CASSGDTQYL.

This clonotype has a count of ten or more. The V gene is TRBV20-1, the J gene TRBJ2-4; TRBD1 matches at 7 bases. This CDR3 comprises 13 residues. V lost 0 bases to trimming and J lost 9 bases; unmatched junction nucleotides: 5. Looked up from germline, CDR1 is DFQATT and CDR2 is SNEGSKA (reference sequence). The CDR3 loop reads CSAREGTDTIQYF. DNA for the CDR3: TGCAGTGCTAGAGAGGGGACAGATACCATTCAGTACTTC.

The chain uses TRBV7-9 and TRBJ1-4, with unresolved D. V was cut by 5 bases and J by 7 bases, with 20 bases left in between. Germline V gives CDR1 SEHNR, CDR2 FQNEAQ (reference sequence). This CDR3 is built from 16 residues. The CDR3 DNA reads as TGTGCCAGCAGCGGGGATGTGGGAGAGGAAAGTGAAAAACTGTTTTTT. Protein: CASSGDVGEESEKLFF.

In this sample, this clonotype turned up many times. The chain carries TRBV7-9 and TRBJ1-1, with D perhaps matching TRBD1 (5 bases). The CDR3 sequence is 13 residues long. Trimming took off 5 bases at V and 4 bases at J, with 11 bases between the two ends. Per germline, CDR1 SEHNR and CDR2 FQNEAQ (reference sequence). CDR3 protein: CASSPQRGTEAFF. In nucleotides, the CDR3 is TGTGCCAGCAGCCCTCAAAGGGGCACTGAAGCTTTCTTT.

This clonotype was recorded a few times. The chain carries TRBV28 and TRBJ1-2; the D gene is possibly TRBD1 (5 bases). The germline V gene encodes CDR1 MDHEN and CDR2 SYDVKM. The CDR3 has 16 amino acids. With 3 bases removed from V and 1 base from J, the gap between germline ends came to 15 bases. For the CDR3, the DNA is TGTGCCAGCAGTTTCCCGGGCGCGGGGGTTAACTATGGCTACACCTTC. It translates to CASSFPGAGVNYGYTF.

Many counts were recorded for this clonotype. J is TRBJ2-1 and V is TRBV27, with a possible D match to TRBD1 (5 bases). CDR1 and CDR2 from the germline V gene are MNHEY and SMNVEV (reference sequence). V was cut by 2 bases and J by 14 bases, with 10 bases left in between. The CDR3 consists of 11 residues. The CDR3, as DNA: TGTGCCAGCAGTTTAGGGGCTACGGAGTTCTTC. Translation gives CASSLGATEFF.

This clonotype was counted a few times. The CDR3 coding sequence is TGTGCCAGCAGATTAACAGGGGCGGGTGAGCAGTACTTC. Protein: CASRLTGAGEQYF. V is TRBV6-2 or TRBV6-3 and J is TRBJ2-7; 7 positions agree with TRBD1. The CDR3 extends over 13 amino acids. V gave up 6 bases and J gave up 7 bases; unmatched junction bases: 9. CDR1 MNHEY and CDR2 SVGEGT come from the germline V gene.

V is TRBV19 and J is TRBJ1-5; no reliable D call. Trimming shortened V by 3 bases and J by 7 bases, and 13 bases separated the two germline ends. The CDR3 contains 14 residues. Germline V gene data show CDR1 as LNHDA and CDR2 as SQIVND (reference sequence). CDR3 coding DNA: TGTGCCAGTAGTATCCGGGCGGAATACCAGCCCCAGCATTTT. This sequence encodes CASSIRAEYQPQHF.

This rearrangement joins TRBV19 to TRBJ2-5; maybe TRBD1 (7 bases). This CDR3 is built from 16 residues. Trimming removed 2 bases at V and 5 bases at J, with 18 bases between. Germline lookup yields CDR1 LNHDA and CDR2 SQIVND (reference sequence). CDR3 region: CASSISGRGARETQYF. The CDR3 nucleotides read TGTGCCAGTAGTATAAGCGGCAGGGGGGCGCGGGAGACCCAGTACTTC.

With respect to this clonotype: A read error is possible here, since a much larger clone lies one base away. The chain employs TRBV20-1 and TRBJ1-5; 8 bases line up with TRBD1. The germline V gene has CDR1 DFQATT and CDR2 SNEGSKA (reference sequence). The CDR3 is 17 amino acids. Here the CDR3 reads CGAAHVFGTGYNQPQHF. The CDR3 DNA sequence: TGCGGTGCTGCGCACGTCTTCGGGACAGGCTACAATCAGCCCCAGCATTTT.

At least ten counts were recorded for this clonotype. The chain has TRBV5-1 and TRBJ1-3; D is unclear. Trimming pared 4 bases from V and 0 bases from J, leaving 8 bases between. CDR1 SGHRS and CDR2 YFSETQ come from the germline V gene. CDR3 length equals 14 residues. In nucleotides, the CDR3 is TGCGCCAGCAGCCAAACAGACTCTGGAAACACCATATATTTT. It codes for CASSQTDSGNTIYF.

Regarding this clonotype: A much larger clone lies a single base off, so this may be a read error. The rearrangement uses TRBV24-1 and TRBJ2-1, with 8 bases fitting TRBD2. The junction had 4 bases not matched to a gene; V was cut back by 10 bases and J by 3 bases. The germline CDR1 and CDR2 sequences are KGHDR and SFDVKD. The CDR3 is 13 amino acids. For the CDR3, the DNA is TGTGCCACGGATAGCGGGGACTACAATGAGCAGTTCTTC. The encoded protein is CATDSGDYNEQFF.

This rearrangement joins TRBV12-5 to TRBJ1-1; no definite D call. CDR1 is LGHNT and CDR2 is FRNRAP in the germline V gene. The CDR3 totals 13 residues. Trimming stripped 6 bases from V and 1 base from J, with 9 bases between. Here the CDR3 reads CASGRKANTEAFF. In nucleotides, the CDR3 is TGTGCTAGTGGCCGAAAAGCGAACACTGAAGCTTTCTTT. The entire variable domain, with the rest obtained from reference TRBV12-5 and TRBJ1-1, is as follows: DARVTQTPRHKVTEMGQEVTMRCQPILGHNTVFWYRQTMMQGLELLAYFRNRAPLDDSGMPKDRFSAEMPDATLATLKIQPSEPRDSAVYFCASGRKANTEAFFGQGTRLTVV.

This clonotype was found many times. This chain uses TRBV6-5 with TRBJ2-7; possibly TRBD2 for D (5 bases). Germline CDR1 MNHEY, CDR2 SVGAGI. The V end lost 6 bases, the J end lost 5 bases, and 17 bases lay between the germline ends. This CDR3 region has 14 residues. In nucleotides, the CDR3 is TGTGCCAGCAGCCTTCTAGAGGGTCGGAACGAGCAGTACTTC. It specifies CASSLLEGRNEQYF.

In regard to this clonotype: This may arise from a read error, as a much more abundant clone is one base away. The chain employs TRBV14 and TRBJ1-2, with D uncertain. Germline V gene sequence: CDR1 SGHDN, CDR2 FVKESK. The CDR3 is made up of 14 amino acids. The DNA of the CDR3 is TGTACCAGCAGCCGATCAGGTACCCCAGGCGGCTACACCTTC. Residues: CTSSRSGTPGGYTF.

This clonotype was observed many times. V usage is TRBV29-1 and J usage is TRBJ2-3; 9 bases line up with TRBD2. This CDR3 has 15 residues. Germline CDR1 and CDR2: SQVTM and ANQGSEA. The V and J ends lost 8 bases and 4 bases, in that order; junction bases with no gene match: 13. As DNA, the CDR3 is TGCAGCTGTTCCGCTACGCTAGCGGGGTCAGATACGCAGTATTTT. Translation gives CSCSATLAGSDTQYF.

Concerning this clonotype: One base away lies a much larger clone, so this may be a sequencing read error. This sequence joins TRBV6-2 or TRBV6-3 and TRBJ2-5; D gene uncertain. In germline, CDR1 is MNHEY, CDR2 SVGEGT. The length of the CDR3 is 13 residues. The CDR3 loop is CASSSRQQETRYF. The CDR3 region has the DNA TGTGCCAGCAGTTCCCGCCAGCAAGAGACCCGGTACTTC.